This T cell receptor beta chain came from a study of radiotherapy plus CTLA-4 blockade in lung cancer. The wider study: Objective response was observed in approximately 18% of patients, and disease control in less than 35%. Study-wide results and limits: Clones of tumor-derived TCRs expanded in blood after radiotherapy plus ipilimumab. Dynamics of early blood T cell clones, together with interferon-beta, were reportedly the best predictors of response.

TCRdb keeps only in-frame clones here, not all; method: immunoSEQ multiplex PCR. This sample has some 90,000 clones, with around 83% found just once. As to this clone: Its antigen remains unknown.

V lost 7 bases and J lost 7, with 16 bases in between. From germline, CDR1 is MNHNS and CDR2 SASEGT. The CDR3 sequence is 13 residues long. This sequence originates from a human donor with non-small cell lung cancer who had stable disease on radiotherapy plus ipilimumab. The rearrangement links TRBV6-1 to TRBJ1-1, with D possibly TRBD1 on 5 matching bases. Sequenced material: peripheral blood, taken from a patient treated with radiotherapy plus ipilimumab. The CDR3: CASTERQGLEAFF. As DNA, the CDR3 is TGTGCCAGCACCGAGAGGCAGGGCCTTGAAGCTTTCTTT.